This TCR beta chain is from a study of T cells of healthy individuals. TCRdb reanalysed the 5' RACE reads using MiXCR and keeps one entry per CDR3 protein. This table holds approximately 50,000 distinct CDR3 sequences, roughly 14% found once. Many counts were recorded for this clonotype. Germline V gene sequence: CDR1 SGHTS, CDR2 YDEGEE. This CDR3 comprises 17 residues. V shed 5 bases and J 2 bases; nucleotides not matched to a gene: 10. The sequence was obtained from a human donor in good health. The chain uses TRBV5-8 and TRBJ2-3, with 11 bases aligning to TRBD2. The CDR3: CASSIAGGPMTTDTQYF. CDR3 in DNA: TGTGCCAGCAGTATAGCGGGGGGGCCTATGACCACAGATACGCAGTATTTT. The full variable domain, in which reference TRBV5-8 and TRBJ2-3 provide the parts outside the CDR3, is EAGVTQSPTHLIKTRGQQATLRCSPISGHTSVYWYQQALGLGLQFLLWYDEGEERNRGNFPPRFSGRQFPNYSSELNVNALELEDSALYLCASSIAGGPMTTDTQYFGPGTRLTVL.